The subject of this entry is one T cell receptor beta chain. Original data processing: The assay estimated nucleated cells by amplifying reference gene primers. This table comes from immunoSEQ multiplex PCR, and its TCRdb copy is limited to in-frame clones, with some not included. V and J calls plus clone size are reproduced from that table; the DNA served to infer D and trimming. Counted here are some 250,000 clones, around four fifths occurring once; the ten biggest clones make up around 8.9%. The data derive from a study of blood T cell repertoires in COVID-19. Study-wide background: Samples representing acute and convalescent COVID-19 were sourced from the United States, Italy and Spain. In each case, the material was cDNA or gDNA derived from T cells, B-cell-depleted T cells, or PBMCs.

Unmatched junction bases numbered 12, after V lost 0 bases and J lost 14 bases. CDR3 size: 15 residues. Germline assignment: CDR1 SGHTA and CDR2 FQGNSA. This clonotype was obtained from a man aged 35 to 55 with active or convalescent COVID-19. The rearrangement uses TRBV7-2 and TRBJ2-1; 8 bases are a match to TRBD1. The material sequenced was peripheral blood. The DNA of the CDR3 is TGTGCCAGCAGCTTAGCGGATTTAGGACAGGGTATAGAGTTCTTC. This gives the protein CASSLADLGQGIEFF. The full variable domain, in which reference TRBV7-2 and TRBJ2-1 provide the parts outside the CDR3, is GAGVSQSPSNKVTEKGKDVELRCDPISGHTALYWYRQSLGQGLEFLIYFQGNSAPDKSGLPSDRFSAERTGGSVSTLTIQRTQQEDSAVYLCASSLADLGQGIEFFGPGTRLTVL.